This is a list of T cell receptor beta chains from one sample in a study of shared clonotypes between healthy human individuals. Some clones are missing from TCRdb's copy, which holds only in-frame ones; the method was immunoSEQ multiplex PCR. The sample carries approximately 510,000 clones, about four fifths recorded once. The sample taken for sequencing was PBMCs. The receptors shown here come from a middle-aged woman in good health. Some clones in this sample may be carry-over from other donors' samples. Each CDR3 is given with its conserved first and last residue. Each record gives: V gene, J gene, CDR3 protein.

>TRBV20-1|TRBJ1-1
CSLAGDTEAFF
>TRBV18|TRBJ1-2
CASFTGIGYGYTF
>TRBV7-2|TRBJ2-1
CASSLELLYNEQFF
>TRBV28|TRBJ1-1
CASSIRTNTEAFF
>TRBV19|TRBJ2-1
CASKLAGGTNEQFF
>TRBV6-5|TRBJ1-5
CASSPGGYGNQPQHF
>TRBV18|TRBJ2-1
CASSALAGGDNEQFF
>TRBV9|TRBJ2-7
CASSAGPNQSYEQYF
>TRBV7-9|TRBJ2-5
CASSQGGETQYF
>TRBV9|TRBJ2-4
CASSPQAEPNIQYF
>TRBV18|TRBJ2-1
CASSSGFSDSYNEQFF
>TRBV5-1|TRBJ2-2
CASSLSQGFYGGELFF
>TRBV11-2|TRBJ2-7
CASSFGETYF
>TRBV28|TRBJ2-7
CASSKHRLIYEQYF
>TRBV7-9|TRBJ1-1
CASSLSGGTEAFF
>TRBV19|TRBJ2-7
CASSILADSYEQYF
>TRBV6-5|TRBJ2-2
CASSTGTGSGELFF
>TRBV10-2|TRBJ2-3
CASSGGGGGDTQYF
>TRBV27|TRBJ2-7
CACTTWGCSYEQYF
>TRBV28|TRBJ2-1
CASSLHGGAYNEQFF
>TRBV7-9|TRBJ1-2
CASSWGEGYGYTF
>TRBV4-1|TRBJ1-2
CASSRARNYGYTF
>TRBV11-3|TRBJ2-1
CASSLGGVGTYNEQFF
>TRBV28|TRBJ2-1
CASSGRGGGEQFF
>TRBV5-1|TRBJ1-2
CASSLESGGGRGGYTF
>TRBV7-2|TRBJ2-3
CASSLAGVTDTQYF
>TRBV28|TRBJ2-1
CASSPLFGTGFYNEQFF
>TRBV6-4|TRBJ2-4
CASSEGAIWGAKNIQYF
>TRBV29-1|TRBJ2-3
CSVEGAGSTDTQYF
>TRBV7-9|TRBJ1-2
CASSLERTGTYGYTF
>TRBV5-1|TRBJ2-2
CASSSLGQGNTGELFF
>TRBV9|TRBJ2-1
CASSAYLSGTELFF
>TRBV10-3|TRBJ2-1
CAISDRLAGGVDEQFF
>TRBV11-3|TRBJ2-2
CASFHAVVF
>TRBV2|TRBJ1-4
CASSESPLGANEKLFF
>TRBV11-2|TRBJ2-1
CASSSRGGSQFFGNEQFF
>TRBV28|TRBJ2-7
CASSSIGSGGPYEQYF
>TRBV2|TRBJ1-3
CASSEGGANSGNTIYF
>TRBV6-4|TRBJ2-1
CASSASGTSGYNEQFF
>TRBV18|TRBJ2-7
CASHLEAGVGRRYF
>TRBV6-6|TRBJ1-4
CASSYSGGVNEKLFF
>TRBV7-6|TRBJ2-5
CASSSPWRSGVETQYF
>TRBV11-2|TRBJ2-1
CASHKGITGGDRFF
>TRBV5-1|TRBJ2-3
CASSLGQSTDTQYF
>TRBV5-1|TRBJ2-7
CASSLSLAGLNEQYF
>TRBV6-4|TRBJ2-1
CASSSRGGYNEQFF
>TRBV4-3|TRBJ2-3
CASSQVGTSARGTDTQYF
>TRBV18|TRBJ2-3
CASSRDRGWTDTQYF
>TRBV19|TRBJ1-1
CASSIALGTGQNTEAFF
>TRBV4-1|TRBJ1-1
CASSQEWGGALRTEAFF
>TRBV6-5|TRBJ2-7
CASSLLAVPYEQYF
>TRBV11-2|TRBJ2-1
CASSLDGLERYEQFF
>TRBV2|TRBJ2-7
CASSPRLAPYF
>TRBV4-3|TRBJ2-3
CASSQELAEGTDTQYF
>TRBV10-3|TRBJ2-5
CAISGREGETQYF
>TRBV5-5|TRBJ1-2
CASSLGVGADGYTF
>TRBV5-4|TRBJ1-2
CASSLDNYGYTF
>TRBV7-8|TRBJ1-4
CASSGRDSATNEKLFF
>TRBV18|TRBJ2-3
CASSLKTGEITDTQYF